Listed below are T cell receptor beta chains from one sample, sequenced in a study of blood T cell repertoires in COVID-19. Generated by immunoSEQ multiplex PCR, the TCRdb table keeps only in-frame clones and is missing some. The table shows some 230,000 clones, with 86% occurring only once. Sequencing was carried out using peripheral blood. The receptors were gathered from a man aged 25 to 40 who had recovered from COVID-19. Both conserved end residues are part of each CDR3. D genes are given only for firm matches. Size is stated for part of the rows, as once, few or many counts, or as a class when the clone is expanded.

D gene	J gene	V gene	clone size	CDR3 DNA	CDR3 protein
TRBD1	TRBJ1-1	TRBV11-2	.	TGTGCCAGCAGCTTACGGACAGGCTGGAACACTGAAGCTTTCTTT	CASSLRTGWNTEAFF
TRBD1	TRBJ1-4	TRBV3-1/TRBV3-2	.	TGTGCCAGCAGCCAAGTGGGAGGACAGGGGACCCATGTAAGGAAACTGTTTTTT	CASSQVGGQGTHVRKLFF
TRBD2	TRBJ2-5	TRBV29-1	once	TGCAGCGTTGAGCCGCGCAGGGCGGGGGAAGAGACCCAGTACTTC	CSVEPRRAGEETQYF
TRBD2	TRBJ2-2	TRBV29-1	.	TGCAGCGTCCAGGGACTAGTTAACACCGGGGAGCTGTTTTTT	CSVQGLVNTGELFF
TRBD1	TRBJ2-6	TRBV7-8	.	TGTGCCAGCAGCTCCCCTCTACCGGGACAGGGGGCGTCGGGGGCCAACGTCCTGACTTTC	CASSSPLPGQGASGANVLTF
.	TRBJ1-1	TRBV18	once	TGTGCCAGCTCGCCGAGGGGACACCAGAACACTGAAGCTTTCTTT	CASSPRGHQNTEAFF
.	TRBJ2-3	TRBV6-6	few	TGTGCCAGCAGTCACCTGTCGGGGGGCGATCTCACAGATACGCAGTATTTT	CASSHLSGGDLTDTQYF
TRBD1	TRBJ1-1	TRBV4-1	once	TGCGCCAGCAGCCCCGGACAGGGACGGGGTGAAGCTTTCTTT	CASSPGQGRGEAFF
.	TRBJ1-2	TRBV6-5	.	TGTGCCAGCTACGGCCCCGCGGCTAACTATGGCTACACCTTC	CASYGPAANYGYTF
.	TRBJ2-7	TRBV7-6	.	TGTGCCAGCAGCTTAGGAGGCGGCGAGCAGTACTTC	CASSLGGGEQYF
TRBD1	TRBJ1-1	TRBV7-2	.	TGTGCCAGCAGCTTAGTAAGGGGGCGGACTGAAGCTTTCTTT	CASSLVRGRTEAFF
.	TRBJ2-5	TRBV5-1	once	TGCGCCAGCAGCTTGGCTCTTCAATCAGTTGAGACCCAGTACTTC	CASSLALQSVETQYF
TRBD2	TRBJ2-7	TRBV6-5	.	TGTGCCAGCAGTTACACGTTCGGGACTAACTACGAGCAGTACTTC	CASSYTFGTNYEQYF
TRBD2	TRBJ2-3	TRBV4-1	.	TGCGCCAGCAGCCAAGAATCGGGGGGATTAGCATCTAGCACAGATACGCAGTATTTT	CASSQESGGLASSTDTQYF
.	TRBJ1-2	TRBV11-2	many	TGTGCCAGCAGCTCTGGGCCTAACTATGGCTACACCTTC	CASSSGPNYGYTF
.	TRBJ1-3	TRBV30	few	TGTGCCTGGAGTGTTTTGGGGGCCTCTGGAAACACCATATATTTT	CAWSVLGASGNTIYF
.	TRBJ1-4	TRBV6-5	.	TGTGCCGGCAACAGGGCGCCTAATGAAAAACTGTTTTTT	CAGNRAPNEKLFF
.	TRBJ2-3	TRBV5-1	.	TGCGCCAGCAGCTTAGTTAGGGGCTCCACAGATACGCAGTATTTT	CASSLVRGSTDTQYF
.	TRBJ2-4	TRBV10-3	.	TGTGCCATCAGTGAGCAGGGCCATGTAGCCAAAAACATTCAGTACTTC	CAISEQGHVAKNIQYF
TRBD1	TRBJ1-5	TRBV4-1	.	TGCGCCAGCAGCCATACGACAGGGCGCAATCAGCCCCAGCATTTT	CASSHTTGRNQPQHF
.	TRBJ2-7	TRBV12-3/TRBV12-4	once	TGTGCCAGCAGTAGATCTAGCTACGAGCAGTACTTC	CASSRSSYEQYF
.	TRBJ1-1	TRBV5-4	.	TGTGCCAGCACCACCCGGGGGGGGTCCATGAACACTGAAGCTTTCTTT	CASTTRGGSMNTEAFF
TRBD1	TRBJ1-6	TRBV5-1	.	TGCGCCAGCAGCTTGGCCGTGGGACAGGGGAATTCACCCCTCCACTTT	CASSLAVGQGNSPLHF
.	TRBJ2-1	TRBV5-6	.	TGTGCCAGCAGCTTGGATATACGGAATGAGCAGTTCTTC	CASSLDIRNEQFF
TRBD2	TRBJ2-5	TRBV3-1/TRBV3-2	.	TGTGCCAGCAGGCTACTAGCGGTGGGGCGGGAGACCCAGTACTTC	CASRLLAVGRETQYF
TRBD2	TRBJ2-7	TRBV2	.	TGTGCCAGCAGTGAAGGACTAGCGGGGGGCCTTAGAACCTACGAGCAGTACTTC	CASSEGLAGGLRTYEQYF
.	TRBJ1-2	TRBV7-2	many	TGTGCCAGCAGCTTAGGCCAGGGGAACTATGGCTACACCTTC	CASSLGQGNYGYTF
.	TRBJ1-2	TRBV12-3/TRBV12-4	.	TGTGCCAGCAGTTTCGCGGGCCGGGATGGCTACACCTTC	CASSFAGRDGYTF
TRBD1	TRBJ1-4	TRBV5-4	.	TGTGCCAGCAGCAAGGGGACAGGGGGCTTCAGGGCTAATGAAAAACTGTTTTTT	CASSKGTGGFRANEKLFF
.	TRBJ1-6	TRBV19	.	TGTGCCAGTAGTCTCGGGGGCTCCTATAATTCACCCCTCCACTTT	CASSLGGSYNSPLHF
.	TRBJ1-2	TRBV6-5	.	TGTGCCAGCAGTTTAGGGCAGGGAAGCGACTACACCTTC	CASSLGQGSDYTF
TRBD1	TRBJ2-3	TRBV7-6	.	TGTGCCAGCAGCTTACTCGGGGACAGACAGACAGATACGCAGTATTTT	CASSLLGDRQTDTQYF
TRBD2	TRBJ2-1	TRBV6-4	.	TGTGCCAGCAGTCGAGCGGGGGGGGACCCCAATGAGCAGTTCTTC	CASSRAGGDPNEQFF
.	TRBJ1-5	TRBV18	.	TGTGCCAGCTCACCCCTGGGCGGGGTCCAGAGGCAGCCCCAGCATTTT	CASSPLGGVQRQPQHF
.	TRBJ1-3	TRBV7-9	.	TGTGCCAGCAGCCGACCCGGGGAAGGGTACTTTGGAAACACCATATATTTT	CASSRPGEGYFGNTIYF
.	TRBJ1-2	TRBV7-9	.	TGTGCCAGCAGCCCCCGGGGGTCGTGGGACTATGGCTACACCTTC	CASSPRGSWDYGYTF
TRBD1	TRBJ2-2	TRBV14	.	TGTGCCAGCAGCCTCCGGGACAGGTACACCGGGGAGCTGTTTTTT	CASSLRDRYTGELFF
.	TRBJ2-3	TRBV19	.	TGTGCCAGTAGCCCGTCGTGGCCTCGCACAGATACGCAGTATTTT	CASSPSWPRTDTQYF
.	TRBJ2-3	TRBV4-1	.	TGCGCCAGCAGCCAGACGCGGGGTATGGGAGCAGATACGCAGTATTTT	CASSQTRGMGADTQYF
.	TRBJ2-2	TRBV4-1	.	TGCGCCAGCAGCGGTGTACAGAACACCGGGGAGCTGTTTTTT	CASSGVQNTGELFF
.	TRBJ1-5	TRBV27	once	TGTGCCAGCAGTTGGCAGGCCCAAGGTCCCCAGCATTTT	CASSWQAQGPQHF
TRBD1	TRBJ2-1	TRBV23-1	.	TGCGCCAGCAGTCAATCGGCCTCGAGACAGGGACAGTTCAATGAGCAGTTCTTC	CASSQSASRQGQFNEQFF
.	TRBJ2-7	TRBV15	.	TGTGCCACCAGCAGAGAACAGGTCCACGAGCAGTACTTC	CATSREQVHEQYF
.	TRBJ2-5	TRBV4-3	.	TGCGCCAGCAGCCCCCGGACAGAAGGGACCCAGTACTTC	CASSPRTEGTQYF
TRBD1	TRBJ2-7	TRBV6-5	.	TGTGCCAGCAGGTCGACAGGGGCCTACGAGCAGTACTTC	CASRSTGAYEQYF
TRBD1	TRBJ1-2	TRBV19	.	TGTGCCAGTAGTATATCAGGGGGAAGGAGCTATGGCTACACCTTC	CASSISGGRSYGYTF
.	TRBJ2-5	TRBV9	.	TGTGCCAGCAGCGCGACTTCTCAACATTCCCGAGGTACCCAGTACTTC	CASSATSQHSRGTQYF
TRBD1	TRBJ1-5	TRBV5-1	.	TGCGCCAGCAGCTTGGATGCCGGGACAGGGAACAGTCAGCCCCAGCATTTT	CASSLDAGTGNSQPQHF